This TCR beta chain is drawn from a study of blood T cells in healthy people across ages. Study results and caveats: Because sorting was not performed, PBMCs prevented conclusive naive versus antigen-experienced comparison.

Using a J-beta primer mix together with a sample-barcoded 5' primer, a second PCR was run for 7 to 11 cycles. Each cDNA molecule carried a tag from a template-switch adaptor that contained 12 random nucleotides. TCRdb fed the 5' RACE reads into MiXCR, producing one record per CDR3 protein. The sample carries some 1 million distinct CDR3 sequences, 40% to 55% recorded once. Concerning this clonotype: Its cognate antigen is unknown.

Per germline, CDR1 DFQATT and CDR2 SNEGSKA (reference sequence). The V end lost 0 bases, the J end lost 4 bases, and 16 bases lay between the germline ends. This CDR3 has 16 residues. Aged roughly 6 to 100, donors were systemically healthy Caucasians from Russia. This rearrangement joins TRBV20-1 to TRBJ2-1; either TRBD1 or TRBD2 may fit D (5 bases each). The sequenced material came from blood. The TCR was taken from a woman aged 55-70 years in good health. Here the CDR3 reads CSARDGDPSSYNEQFF. CDR3 sequence (DNA): TGCAGTGCTAGAGATGGGGACCCCTCTAGTTACAATGAGCAGTTCTTC.